The clone carrying this TCR beta chain was recorded many times. Its specificity is unknown. Template switching by 5'RACE produced TCR cDNA, adding a universal primer site and UMIs. TCRdb fed the 5' RACE reads into MiXCR, producing one record per CDR3 protein. The sample yields some 130,000 distinct CDR3 sequences, less than 8.5% seen once. V gave up 6 bases and J gave up 1 base, with 6 bases separating them. The CDR3 runs to 12 residues. This sample is drawn from a study of T cells after yellow fever vaccination. Background on the study: Fractions of low cell number were prepared using SMART-Seq v4 Ultra Low Input. Points from the study as a whole: Although the secondary response was weaker, it peaked faster, at day 5 versus 15. Reappearance after the booster was seen for most primary-vaccination clones, at 95% to 97% CD4 and about 90% CD8.

Sequenced here: CD4+ T cells sorted from PBMCs, sampled 10 days after the yellow fever booster vaccination. This TCR was recovered from a man between 25 and 39 years old who received the YFV17D yellow fever vaccine. The gene calls are TRBV12-3 or TRBV12-4 and TRBJ2-5; no reliable D call. This chain's CDR3 is CASRAFQETQYF. DNA of the CDR3: TGTGCCAGCAGGGCTTTCCAAGAGACCCAGTACTTC.